This TCR beta chain comes out of a study of cytomegalovirus exposure and HLA in healthy donors. This PCR relied on a set of 60 Vbeta primers and 13 Jbeta primers. Clones were sequenced by immunoSEQ multiplex PCR, and TCRdb holds only the in-frame ones, with some missing. The sample has about 190,000 clones; around 83% are singletons. The ends lost 3 bases at V and 7 bases at J; junction bases unmatched: 3. This CDR3 is built from 13 residues. In germline, CDR1 is MNHNS, CDR2 SASEGT. Everyone who donated was a healthy bone marrow donor. Sequenced input: PBMCs. The receptor comes from a woman aged 18-29 years in good health and CMV-seronegative. The chain couples TRBV6-1 to TRBJ2-1, with 7 positions matching TRBD2. The CDR3 is CASSDWGGNEQFF. The CDR3 DNA sequence: TGTGCCAGCAGTGACTGGGGGGGGAATGAGCAGTTCTTC.